These 12 T cell receptor beta chains originate from one sample sequenced in a study of T cells in Graves' hyperthyroidism and ophthalmopathy (dated by TCRdb to between 2018 and 2020). Library creation used multiplex PCR. Sequencing instrument: Illumina HiSeq 2000. The TCR beta CDR3 regions were amplified from the RNA transcripts. For the first round of RT-PCR on the TCR CDR3, the HTBI primer set was used together with the Qiagen OneStep RT-PCR kit. The public sequencing data were trimmed at Q25 with fastp and processed into clonotypes with MiXCR by TCRdb, which kept only in-frame beta chains. Each CDR3 protein appears once, grouped with its most common genes and DNA. The sample profile shows a few hundred thousand distinct CDR3 sequences; approximately 20% of them were found once. 35% to 50% of the sample is taken by the ten largest. Input material: blood. The receptors were sampled from a man aged 35-49 years with Graves' hyperthyroidism.

This clonotype was observed once. The V call is TRBV7-3, the J call TRBJ2-3; TRBD1 might be the D (6 bases). In germline, CDR1 is SGHTA, CDR2 FQGTGA. The CDR3 length is 19 residues. Deletions cut 8 bases from V and 7 bases from J, with 34 bases between. The chain's CDR3 is CASSQIGEPGTTPEHTQYF. CDR3 DNA sequence: TGTGCCAGCTCACAAATCGGGGAACCCGGGACAACCCCTGAGCATACGCAGTATTTT.

This chain uses TRBV20-1 with TRBJ2-2, with D perhaps TRBD2 (7 bases). The CDR3 runs to 15 residues. CDR1 and CDR2 (germline): DFQATT, SNEGSKA (reference sequence). The V end lost 8 bases, the J end lost 6 bases, and 22 bases lay between the germline ends. CDR3 sequence: CSTPQSGGHPGELFF. The CDR3 bases are TGCAGTACACCACAGTCGGGGGGACACCCCGGGGAGCTGTTTTTT.

This clonotype came up many times. V is TRBV7-4 and J is TRBJ2-3; the match to TRBD2 covers 10 bases. Losses at the gene ends were 5 bases for V and 2 bases for J; bases not matched to a gene: 7. In germline, CDR1 is SGHVT, CDR2 SQSDAQ. The CDR3 contains 16 residues. CDR3 loop: CASSTERGGHTDTQYF. The DNA of the CDR3 is TGTGCCAGCAGCACCGAGCGGGGGGGCCACACAGATACGCAGTATTTT.

This clonotype came up many times. V is TRBV7-2 and J is TRBJ1-1, with TRBD1 matching over 8 bases. This CDR3 has 12 amino acids. CDR1 and CDR2 from the germline V gene are SGHTA and FQGNSA. Germline trimming cut 4 bases from V and 11 bases from J; bases unmatched to any gene: 6. CDR3 in DNA: TGTGCCAGCAGCTCGTACAGGGGGTTGGCTTTCTTT. Translating it yields CASSSYRGLAFF.

This clonotype has ten or more counts. J is TRBJ1-4 and V is TRBV28, with D unclear. Germline lookup yields CDR1 MDHEN and CDR2 SYDVKM. The CDR3 length is 17 residues. The germline V and J ends were trimmed by 2 bases and 4 bases, with 17 bases remaining between them. The CDR3 DNA sequence: TGTGCCAGCAGTTTACGAAAAAGAGGGTTTGATAATGAAAAACTGTTTTTT. As protein: CASSLRKRGFDNEKLFF. Together with reference TRBV28 and TRBJ1-4, the CDR3 gives the full variable domain: DVKVTQSSRYLVKRTGEKVFLECVQDMDHENMFWYRQDPGLGLRLIYFSYDVKMKEKGDIPEGYSVSREKKERFSLILESASTNQTSMYLCASSLRKRGFDNEKLFFGSGTQLSVL.

This clonotype was counted many times. The V and J genes are TRBV20-1 and TRBJ1-4; 8 bases are shared with TRBD1. The CDR3 extends over 16 amino acids. CDR1 is DFQATT, CDR2 SNEGSKA, per germline (reference sequence). V lost 0 bases to trimming and J lost 4 bases; unmatched junction nucleotides: 7. CDR3 amino acids: CSARDVVGQGNEKLFF. For the CDR3, the DNA is TGCAGTGCTAGAGATGTCGTAGGACAGGGTAATGAAAAACTGTTTTTT.

This clonotype was detected many times. The V gene is TRBV5-1, the J gene TRBJ2-2; 7 positions match TRBD2. The germline CDR1 and CDR2 sequences are SGHRS and YFSETQ. The CDR3 sequence is 14 residues long. The J segment lost 0 bases and the V segment lost 7 bases, leaving 3 bases of the junction unmatched. The CDR3 nucleotides read TGCGCCAGCGGGAGGGTACCGAACACCGGGGAGCTGTTTTTT. Its protein is CASGRVPNTGELFF.

This clonotype appeared many times. The CDR3 region has the DNA TGCAGTGCTAGGCCAAGGACATTGTCCTACGAGCAGTACTTC. It specifies CSARPRTLSYEQYF. This chain connects TRBV20-1 to TRBJ2-7; a weak D match, TRBD1 (5 bases). Trimming removed 3 bases at V and 1 base at J, with 13 bases between. The CDR3 length is 14 residues. Germline V gene data show CDR1 as DFQATT and CDR2 as SNEGSKA (reference sequence).

The CDR3 here is CASSYSRGRAETQYF. In DNA, the CDR3 is TGTGCCAGCAGTTACTCTCGGGGGAGGGCGGAGACCCAGTACTTC. The chain uses TRBV6-2 or TRBV6-3 and TRBJ2-5; 7 nucleotides line up with TRBD2. The CDR3 runs to 15 residues. CDR1 and CDR2 (germline): MNHEY, SVGEGT. The ends lost 0 bases at V and 5 bases at J; junction bases unmatched: 6.

This clonotype appeared a few times. The rearrangement uses TRBV9 and TRBJ1-2, with 9 bases fitting TRBD1. V was clipped by 4 bases and J by 4 bases; unmatched bases: 8. There are 15 residues in the CDR3. The germline V gene has CDR1 SGDLS and CDR2 YYNGEE. The CDR3 bases are TGTGCCAGCAGCCCCGCCACGGGACAGGGCTATGGCTACACCTTC. Its translation: CASSPATGQGYGYTF.

There are many counts of this clonotype. V is TRBV20-1 and J is TRBJ1-3; the D gene is possibly TRBD1 (5 bases). The V gene's germline CDR1 is DFQATT and CDR2 SNEGSKA (reference sequence). Trimming cost V 2 bases and J 0 bases, with 11 bases left between them. The CDR3 runs 15 residues. The CDR3 loop reads CSARRRGASGNTIYF. CDR3 in DNA: TGCAGTGCTAGACGTAGAGGGGCCTCTGGAAACACCATATATTTT.

This clonotype was found many times. The chain combines TRBV20-1 with TRBJ2-6; D uncertain. The CDR3 has 15 amino acids. Germline assignment: CDR1 DFQATT and CDR2 SNEGSKA (reference sequence). The ends were cut back, 2 bases at V and 0 bases at J, with 8 bases in the middle. Here the CDR3 DNA reads TGCAGTGCTAGACCAGGACGCTCTGGGGCCAACGTCCTGACTTTC. Its protein is CSARPGRSGANVLTF.